These 23 T cell receptor beta chains were sequenced from one sample in a study of blood T cell repertoires in COVID-19. Sequencing was performed with immunoSEQ multiplex PCR; in TCRdb, only in-frame clones are kept and a portion is missing. The repertoire holds fewer than 450,000 clones, with around 88% as singletons. The specimen was peripheral blood. The receptors shown here come from a woman between 45 and 60 years old with COVID-19, enrolled during active disease.

The chain is built from TRBV5-8 and TRBJ1-2; perhaps TRBD1 as D (6 bases). There are 14 residues in the CDR3. Germline loops: CDR1 SGHTS, CDR2 YDEGEE. V dropped 4 bases and J dropped 2 bases, with 12 bases sitting between them. CDR3 DNA sequence: TGTGCCAGCAGCACCCCTGGGGGCAACTATGGCTACACCTTC. Protein product: CASSTPGGNYGYTF.

The V and J genes are TRBV10-2 and TRBJ2-2, with TRBD2 matching 12 bases. Germline V gives CDR1 WSHSY, CDR2 SAAADI. Trimming removed 8 bases from V and 2 bases from J; junction bases left unmatched: 3. CDR3 length: 15 residues. As DNA, the CDR3 is TGCGCCAGCCAGACTAGCGGGGGAAACACCGGGGAGCTGTTTTTT. This encodes CASQTSGGNTGELFF.

The chain carries TRBV4-1 and TRBJ2-3; perhaps TRBD1 as D (5 bases). The ends were cut back, 4 bases at V and 0 bases at J, with 11 bases in the middle. Germline assignment: CDR1 MGHRA and CDR2 YSYEKL. This CDR3 contains 15 residues. This CDR3 reads CASSRQGSSTDTQYF. Here the CDR3 DNA reads TGCGCCAGCAGCCGTCAGGGCTCTAGCACAGATACGCAGTATTTT.

CDR3 loop: CASSLVLGGWDSMYNEQFF. The CDR3, as DNA: TGTGCCAGCAGCTTGGTCCTGGGTGGCTGGGACAGTATGTACAATGAGCAGTTCTTC. This chain connects TRBV5-8 to TRBJ2-1; 7 bases map to TRBD1. Losses at the gene ends were 0 bases for V and 4 bases for J; bases not matched to a gene: 16. Germline V gene sequence: CDR1 SGHTS, CDR2 YDEGEE. The CDR3 length is 19 residues.

Written as DNA, the CDR3 is TGTGCCAGCAGCTTAGCCATCTCGGGGGGGTCTGAAGCTTTCTTT. The encoded protein is CASSLAISGGSEAFF. V gene TRBV7-9 combines with J gene TRBJ1-1, with a weak D call TRBD1 (5 bases). V lost 0 bases to trimming and J lost 6 bases, with 14 bases between them. Per germline, CDR1 SEHNR and CDR2 FQNEAQ (reference sequence). The CDR3 spans 15 residues.

This CDR3 reads CSVVLTGSNTEAFF. DNA of the CDR3: TGCAGCGTTGTACTCACAGGGTCGAACACTGAAGCTTTCTTT. The chain carries TRBV29-1 and TRBJ1-1; TRBD1 is a possible D gene (6 bases). The CDR3 is 14 amino acids. V was pared by 4 bases and J by 1 base, with 13 bases between. CDR1 is SQVTM and CDR2 is ANQGSEA in the germline V gene.

The chain is built from TRBV18 and TRBJ2-1; no reliable D call. The CDR3 totals 13 residues. V was shortened by 3 bases and J by 8 bases, with 11 bases between the two germline ends. CDR1 is KGHSH and CDR2 is LQKENI in the germline V gene. Here the CDR3 reads CASSPGALHEQFF. The DNA of the CDR3 is TGTGCCAGCTCACCGGGCGCATTACATGAGCAGTTCTTC.

The rearrangement links TRBV7-6 to TRBJ2-1, with 11 positions matching TRBD2. Looked up from germline, CDR1 is SGHVS and CDR2 is FNYEAQ. The CDR3 is 15 residues long. V shed 1 base and J 5 bases; nucleotides not matched to a gene: 1. In nucleotides, the CDR3 is TGTGCCAGCAGCTTAGTGACTAGCGGGGACAATGAGCAGTTCTTC. Amino acid sequence: CASSLVTSGDNEQFF. Complete variable domain (other parts from reference TRBV7-6 and TRBJ2-1): GAGVSQSPRYKVTKRGQDVALRCDPISGHVSLYWYRQALGQGPEFLTYFNYEAQQDKSGLPNDRFSAERPEGSISTLTIQRTEQRDSAMYRCASSLVTSGDNEQFFGPGTRLTVL.

The rearrangement uses TRBV30 and TRBJ2-1; D is possibly TRBD1 (7 bases). Germline values: CDR1 GTSNPN, CDR2 SVGIG (reference sequence). V shed 0 bases and J shed 8 bases, with 14 bases lying between them. CDR3 length: 14 residues. The CDR3 reads CAWSVTTRGDEQFF. The DNA for the CDR3 is TGTGCCTGGAGTGTAACAACCAGGGGGGATGAGCAGTTCTTC.

V is TRBV6-1 and J is TRBJ1-5, with TRBD1 as a possible D gene (5 bases). The length of the CDR3 is 14 residues. CDR1 and CDR2 (germline): MNHNS, SASEGT. With 3 bases removed from V and 6 bases from J, the gap between germline ends came to 12 bases. Written as DNA, the CDR3 is TGTGCCAGCAGTGACAGGAGGGGAAGTCAGCCCCAGCATTTT. Translating it yields CASSDRRGSQPQHF.

The chain carries TRBV12-5 and TRBJ2-3, with 7 positions matching TRBD1. The CDR3 has 15 residues. The trim removed 1 base at V and 5 bases at J, leaving 6 bases unmatched. Germline V gives CDR1 LGHNT, CDR2 FRNRAP. CDR3 DNA sequence: TGTGCTAGTGGTTTGGAGGGACAGTCTCAAGATACGCAGTATTTT. Amino acid sequence: CASGLEGQSQDTQYF.

This clone has only a few counts. V is TRBV7-9 and J is TRBJ2-7, with TRBD2 matching over 12 bases. The V gene's germline CDR1 is SEHNR and CDR2 FQNEAQ (reference sequence). The CDR3 totals 15 residues. The V segment lost 3 bases and the J segment 5 bases; nucleotides outside the gene matches: 5. Here the CDR3 reads CASSFLAGGRDEQYF. The CDR3, as DNA: TGTGCCAGCAGCTTCCTAGCGGGGGGGCGCGACGAGCAGTACTTC.

This clone came up a few times. The V call is TRBV24-1, the J call TRBJ2-2, with 10 bases matching TRBD2. The germline V gene encodes CDR1 KGHDR and CDR2 SFDVKD. The length of the CDR3 is 14 residues. Trimming at V came to 7 bases and at J to 7 bases, leaving 5 bases not matched to a gene. In nucleotides, the CDR3 is TGTGCCACCAGAGAAGCGGGGGGGCTCGGGGAGCTGTTTTTT. As protein: CATREAGGLGELFF.

This clone has more than one count but fewer than ten. The rearrangement joins TRBV18 to TRBJ1-3; TRBD1 matches at 10 bases. Germline assignment: CDR1 KGHSH and CDR2 LQKENI. J gave up 3 bases and V 5 bases, and 10 bases lay outside the gene matches. The CDR3 extends over 17 amino acids. CDR3 bases: TGTGCCAGCTCATTCGACAGGGGGCGCGAAGGTGGAAACACCATATATTTT. This sequence encodes CASSFDRGREGGNTIYF.

The chain joins TRBV11-3 to TRBJ2-7; D not resolved. The germline V gene has CDR1 SGHNT and CDR2 YENEEA. CDR3 length: 15 residues. Trimming left V 2 bases short and J 2 bases short, with 13 bases between. CDR3 sequence: CASSLRPGAAYEQYF. The CDR3 DNA reads as TGTGCCAGCAGCTTAAGGCCCGGAGCAGCCTACGAGCAGTACTTC.

This sequence joins TRBV10-1 and TRBJ1-1; D gene unclear. V was trimmed by 6 bases and J by 8 bases, leaving 25 bases between them. Germline-derived CDR1 and CDR2 are WNHNN and SYGVQD (reference sequence). The CDR3 spans 16 residues. CDR3 coding DNA: TGCGCCAGCAGCGCAGCCCCCAGCGGGGTGGTCAAGGAAGCTTTCTTT. Its protein product is CASSAAPSGVVKEAFF.

With regard to this clone: Other DNA sequences in the sample encode the same CDR3. This rearrangement joins TRBV5-1 to TRBJ2-7; D might be TRBD2 (7 bases). V was clipped by 4 bases and J by 3 bases, with 23 bases between them. The CDR3 consists of 17 residues. From germline, CDR1 is SGHRS and CDR2 YFSETQ. CDR3 nucleotides: TGCGCCAGCAGCCTATCCGAAAGGGGGAGGGGGTACTACGAGCAGTACTTC. It is translated as CASSLSERGRGYYEQYF.

The CDR3 region is CASSTQTALLYGYTF. CDR3 coding DNA: TGTGCCAGCAGCACCCAGACAGCTCTCCTGTACGGCTACACCTTC. The chain has TRBV13 and TRBJ1-2; TRBD1 is a possible D gene (5 bases). The CDR3 sequence is 15 residues long. CDR1 PRHDT and CDR2 FYEKMQ come from the germline V gene (reference sequence). Trimming stripped 5 bases from V and 8 bases from J, with 21 bases between.

The genes are TRBV30 and TRBJ2-7; TRBD1 agrees at 8 bases. The CDR3 is 18 residues long. Germline V gene data show CDR1 as GTSNPN and CDR2 as SVGIG (reference sequence). The J segment lost 0 bases and the V segment lost 1 base, leaving 14 bases of the junction unmatched. The CDR3 region is CAWSGRGKRDRSSYEQYF. CDR3 nucleotides: TGTGCCTGGAGTGGACGGGGGAAAAGGGACAGGAGCTCCTACGAGCAGTACTTC. Drawing the rest from reference TRBV30 and TRBJ2-7, the complete variable domain is SQTIHQWPATLVQPVGSPLSLECTVEGTSNPNLYWYRQAAGRGLQLLFYSVGIGQISSEVPQNLSASRPQDRQFILSSKKLLLSDSGFYLCAWSGRGKRDRSSYEQYFGPGTRLTVT.

The chain links TRBV3-1 (or the pseudogene TRBV3-2) to TRBJ1-1; no clear D. Trimming removed 0 bases from V and 11 bases from J, with 10 bases in between. In germline, CDR1 is LGHDT, CDR2 YNNKEL (reference sequence). The CDR3 sequence is 12 residues long. The DNA of the CDR3 is TGTGCCAGCAGCCAAGAGGAGGGTACGGCTTTCTTT. This sequence encodes CASSQEEGTAFF.

The genes are TRBV28 and TRBJ1-2; D gene ambiguous. Germline values: CDR1 MDHEN, CDR2 SYDVKM. The CDR3 covers 12 residues. Between the trimmed V and J ends, which lost 6 bases and 4 bases, there was a span of 9 bases. The CDR3 spells CASSQSPYGYTF. The CDR3 coding sequence is TGTGCCAGCAGCCAGTCGCCCTATGGCTACACCTTC.

This sequence joins TRBV30 and TRBJ1-3; 7 positions match TRBD1. Germline V CDR1 and CDR2: GTSNPN, SVGIG (reference sequence). Trimming cost V 5 bases and J 2 bases; bases outside gene matches: 6. The CDR3 contains 14 residues. In nucleotides, the CDR3 is TGTGCCTGGCGATCAACAGGGGCTGGAAACACCATATATTTT. It specifies CAWRSTGAGNTIYF.

V and J are TRBV28 and TRBJ1-5; D gene ambiguous. Germline-derived CDR1 and CDR2 are MDHEN and SYDVKM. V was pared by 7 bases and J by 0 bases, with 13 bases between. The CDR3 is 15 residues long. The CDR3 sequence is CASTRGEYSNQPQHF. In DNA form, the CDR3 reads TGTGCCAGCACCCGGGGAGAGTATAGCAATCAGCCCCAGCATTTT.